The entry below describes one T cell receptor (beta chain). Its antigen is not identified. The record originates from a study of T cells in Graves' hyperthyroidism and ophthalmopathy. In the study overall: Staff took peripheral blood when the initial diagnosis was made, before any treatment began. General study points: Blood also showed most of the thyroid clonotypes that were expanded above 0.001. The model anticipated ophthalmopathy a median about six months pre-onset.

The TCR beta CDR3 regions underwent amplification using RNA transcripts as the source. The TCR CDR3 first-round RT-PCR relied on the HTBI primer set. TCRdb analysed the multiplex PCR reads with MiXCR anew, one entry per CDR3 protein. The data show 550,000 to 850,000 distinct CDR3 sequences, with around 19% seen just once and 16% held by the top ten. About 10 ml fresh peripheral blood yielded the PBMCs. The CDR3 loop spans 15 amino acids. Trimming took 4 bases from V and 3 from J, leaving 15 bases between them. Looked up from germline, CDR1 is KGHDR and CDR2 is SFDVKD. The clonotype comes from a woman in her 50s with Graves' hyperthyroidism that later progressed to Graves' ophthalmopathy. This chain joins TRBV24-1 and TRBJ2-7; D is unclear. The sequenced material came from blood. The CDR3 region has the DNA TGTGCCACCAGTGAGGGTGTTTACGGAAACTACGAGCAGTACTTC. Its translation is CATSEGVYGNYEQYF.